Listed below are T cell receptor beta chains from one sample, sequenced in a study of control samples from healthy donors and cancer patients. This table comes from immunoSEQ multiplex PCR, and its TCRdb copy is limited to in-frame clones, with some not included. The top ten hold roughly 3.1% of the sample, which has tens of thousands of clones, over 65% seen once. Sequences were obtained from PBMCs. These receptor sequences come from a woman in her fifties or sixties with lung cancer. The CDR3 runs from the conserved cysteine through the conserved F or W. A D gene is named only where the DNA matches it firmly. Clone size is not always given. Where it is, it says once, few, many or a class for expanded clones.

clone_size j_call d_call v_call cdr3_nt cdr3_aa
. TRBJ2-5 . TRBV7-2 TGTGCCAGCAGCTTTCGAGGGGGGGAGGAGACCCAGTACTTC CASSFRGGEETQYF
. TRBJ2-3 TRBD2 TRBV24-1 TGTGCCACCAGTGTCGGACTAGCGGGGAGTGTAGATACGCAGTATTTT CATSVGLAGSVDTQYF
. TRBJ2-6 . TRBV14 TGTGCCAGCAGCCAGCAGAGCTCTGGGGCCAACGTCCTGACTTTC CASSQQSSGANVLTF
. TRBJ1-5 . TRBV2 TGTGCCAGCACCCCGACAATTATTGGAAATCAGCCCCAGCATTTT CASTPTIIGNQPQHF
. TRBJ1-4 . TRBV27 TGTGCCAGCAGTCCCTCCCCAGAGGGGGGTGGTGAAAAACTGTTTTTT CASSPSPEGGGEKLFF
. TRBJ2-5 . TRBV5-1 TGCGCCAGCAGCTTGAGGGTAACTCAAGAGACCCAGTACTTC CASSLRVTQETQYF
once TRBJ1-1 . TRBV28 TGTGCCAGCAGTCTCCTGGGTGGTCTTTGGACTGAAGCTTTCTTT CASSLLGGLWTEAFF
once TRBJ1-1 . TRBV19 TGTGCCAGTAGTATAGGCCAGGGGCGATGGAACACTGAAGCTTTCTTT CASSIGQGRWNTEAFF
. TRBJ1-2 TRBD1 TRBV4-1 TGCGCCAGCAGCCCACCCGGGACAGGGGACTATGGCTACACCTTC CASSPPGTGDYGYTF
. TRBJ2-5 . TRBV7-2 TGTGCCAGCAGCTTTTGGGGGGAAGAGACCCAGTACTTC CASSFWGEETQYF
. TRBJ1-5 . TRBV7-9 TGTGCCAGCAGCTTATCAGGTTATCAGCCCCAGCATTTT CASSLSGYQPQHF
. TRBJ1-1 . TRBV25-1 TGTGCCAGCAGTGAATCCAGGGGCACTGAAGCTTTCTTT CASSESRGTEAFF
. TRBJ2-2 . TRBV7-6 TGTGCCAGCAGCTTAGCAACGGGAATCGATACCGGGGAGCTGTTTTTT CASSLATGIDTGELFF
. TRBJ2-6 TRBD1 TRBV30 TGTGCCTGGACACGACAGGGGGCTCTCTCTGGGGCCAACGTCCTGACTTTC CAWTRQGALSGANVLTF
once TRBJ1-2 . TRBV6-5 TGTGCCAGCAGTTACTCTACGGGGCCCGGCTACACCTTC CASSYSTGPGYTF
. TRBJ1-1 . TRBV5-1 TGCGCCAGCAGCTTGTTAGGACCGAACACTGAAGCTTTCTTT CASSLLGPNTEAFF
. TRBJ2-1 TRBD2 TRBV9 TGTGCCAGCAGCGTAGAAGCGGGGGCTTACAATGAGCAGTTCTTC CASSVEAGAYNEQFF